The 14 T cell receptor beta chains reported below all come from one sample, sequenced in a study of cytomegalovirus exposure and HLA in healthy donors. PCR used 60 Vbeta primers and 13 Jbeta primers. Libraries were prepared by immunoSEQ multiplex PCR; TCRdb keeps only in-frame clonotypes and omits some of them. The sample has around 180,000 clones, around 73% seen once. The sample consisted of PBMCs. These receptors came from a man in his 60s in good health and CMV-seronegative.

The chain links TRBV5-1 to TRBJ2-7; D is possibly TRBD1 (6 bases). This CDR3 has 15 residues. V shed 4 bases and J shed 6 bases, with 20 bases lying between them. The germline CDR1 and CDR2 sequences are SGHRS and YFSETQ. The CDR3 nucleotides read TGCGCCAGCAGCCCAACAGGGCTAAAGGTCTCCGAGCAGTACTTC. The encoded protein is CASSPTGLKVSEQYF. The variable domain in full, completed from reference TRBV5-1 and TRBJ2-7, reads KAGVTQTPRYLIKTRGQQVTLSCSPISGHRSVSWYQQTPGQGLQFLFEYFSETQRNKGNFPGRFSGRQFSNSRSEMNVSTLELGDSALYLCASSPTGLKVSEQYFGPGTRLTVT.

This clone was seen a handful of times. This sequence joins TRBV11-2 and TRBJ1-4, with 10 bases identical to TRBD1. J gave up 3 bases and V 5 bases, and 9 bases lay outside the gene matches. Germline values: CDR1 SGHAT, CDR2 FQNNGV. This CDR3 is 17 amino acids long. Here the CDR3 reads CASSPRDRGFPNEKLFF. CDR3 sequence (DNA): TGTGCCAGCAGCCCCCGGGACAGGGGATTCCCTAATGAAAAACTGTTTTTT.

This rearrangement joins TRBV5-1 to TRBJ2-7, with TRBD2 identical over 14 bases. CDR1 and CDR2 from the germline V gene are SGHRS and YFSETQ. J was trimmed by 5 bases and V by 4 bases; bases with no gene match: 5. The CDR3 length is 15 residues. DNA of the CDR3: TGCGCCAGCAGCCTAAGACTAGCGGGGGGGGACGAGCAGTACTTC. Translation: CASSLRLAGGDEQYF.

This sequence joins TRBV5-1 and TRBJ2-5, with 15 bases lining up with TRBD2. The CDR3 contains 16 residues. Germline loops: CDR1 SGHRS, CDR2 YFSETQ. The V gene end was trimmed by 4 bases and the J gene end by 5 bases; junction bases not matched to a gene: 6. The CDR3 DNA reads as TGCGCCAGCAGCCGGACTAGCGGGGGGGCCGGGGAGACCCAGTACTTC. This sequence encodes CASSRTSGGAGETQYF.

The chain couples TRBV2 to TRBJ1-5; TRBD1 aligns across 12 bases. After removal of 4 bases from V and 6 bases from J, the junction contained 4 bases not matched to a gene. CDR1 SNHLY and CDR2 FYNNEI come from the germline V gene. The CDR3 consists of 15 residues. The CDR3 coding sequence is TGTGCCAGCAGTGGGGGACAGGGGGCAATTCAGCCCCAGCATTTT. Protein: CASSGGQGAIQPQHF.

The gene calls are TRBV5-1 and TRBJ2-1; the match to TRBD2 covers 11 bases. In germline, CDR1 is SGHRS, CDR2 YFSETQ. V was clipped by 1 base and J by 4 bases; unmatched bases: 1. The CDR3 contains 15 residues. CDR3 in DNA: TGCGCCAGCAGCTTGAGGACTAGCGGGTACAATGAGCAGTTCTTC. It codes for CASSLRTSGYNEQFF.

As regards this clone: One end of the junction does not line up with germline, which may come from a read error. The sample carries other DNA sequences with the same CDR3. CDR3 sequence reads: CASSLTVNTEAFF. In DNA form, the CDR3 reads TGCGCCAGCAGCCTGACAGTGAACACCGAAGCTTTCTTT. The genes are TRBV4-1 and TRBJ1-1; D might be TRBD1 (5 bases). This CDR3 spans 13 amino acids. Germline V CDR1 and CDR2: MGHRA, YSYEKL.

This chain joins TRBV23-1 and TRBJ2-3; 7 positions match TRBD1. TRBV23-1 is sorted into the ORF group, with uncertain function. The V segment lost 6 bases and the J segment 0 bases; nucleotides outside the gene matches: 6. CDR3 length: 15 amino acids. In nucleotides, the CDR3 is TGCGCCAGCAGCACAGACAGGGTGAGCACAGATACGCAGTATTTT. Translated: CASSTDRVSTDTQYF.

This rearrangement joins TRBV5-1 to TRBJ1-6, with 7 nucleotides matching TRBD1. V shed 4 bases, J shed 7 bases, and the junction held 5 bases outside the gene matches. CDR1 is SGHRS, CDR2 YFSETQ, per germline. This CDR3 spans 14 amino acids. In DNA form, the CDR3 reads TGCGCCAGCAGCCCAGGGACAGAGAATTCACCCCTCCACTTT. It translates to CASSPGTENSPLHF. The variable domain in full, completed from reference TRBV5-1 and TRBJ1-6, reads KAGVTQTPRYLIKTRGQQVTLSCSPISGHRSVSWYQQTPGQGLQFLFEYFSETQRNKGNFPGRFSGRQFSNSRSEMNVSTLELGDSALYLCASSPGTENSPLHFGNGTRLTVT.

The CDR3 coding sequence is TGCGCCAGCAGCCAAGATGGCGGGGCGCGTGGCTACACCTTC. Encoded protein: CASSQDGGARGYTF. The gene calls are TRBV4-3 and TRBJ1-2, with D possibly matching TRBD1 (5 bases). The CDR3 spans 14 residues. Germline CDR1 reads LGHNA; CDR2 reads YSLEER. V was pared by 0 bases and J by 7 bases, with 12 bases between.

The V and J genes are TRBV19 and TRBJ2-7; 7 nucleotides agree with TRBD1. There are 14 residues in the CDR3. The junction had 9 bases not matched to a gene; V was cut back by 5 bases and J by 5 bases. Germline values: CDR1 LNHDA, CDR2 SQIVND (reference sequence). This CDR3 is CASSPDRVGDEQYF. The CDR3, as DNA: TGTGCCAGTAGTCCCGACAGGGTGGGAGACGAGCAGTACTTC.

As regards this clone: One end of the junction varies from germline; a read error may be responsible. The rearrangement uses TRBV28 and TRBJ1-5, with D tentatively TRBD1 (5 bases). This CDR3 is built from 16 residues. CDR1 is MDHEN, CDR2 SYDVKM, per germline. The CDR3: CASDYGGGYSNQSQHF. CDR3 nucleotides: TGTGCCAGTGATTACGGGGGGGGATATAGCAATCAGTCCCAGCATTTT.

The V and J genes are TRBV19 and TRBJ1-5; no reliable D call. Germline V gene lookup returns CDR1 LNHDA and CDR2 SQIVND (reference sequence). V was cut by 5 bases and J by 3 bases, with 8 bases left in between. CDR3 length: 13 residues. CDR3 nucleotide sequence: TGTGCCAGTAGTTTACAGAACAATCAGCCCCAGCATTTT. It translates to CASSLQNNQPQHF.

In this sample, this clone turned up a few times. CDR3 bases: TGTGCCTGGAAAGTTGGGGACAGGGTTAAAAGTACGCAGTATTTT. The encoded protein is CAWKVGDRVKSTQYF. The chain joins TRBV30 to TRBJ2-3; TRBD1 aligns across 9 bases. This CDR3 comprises 15 residues. Germline CDR1 and CDR2: GTSNPN and SVGIG (reference sequence). The ends lost 4 bases at V and 8 bases at J; junction bases unmatched: 13.